Presented here are 16 T cell receptor beta chains from one specimen sequenced in a study of blood T cell repertoires in COVID-19. The repertoire was sequenced with immunoSEQ multiplex PCR; TCRdb's copy has only in-frame clones and lacks some. The data contain 80,000 to 85,000 clones, roughly 88% of them singletons. Sample: peripheral blood. Receptor source: a woman over 75 with acute or convalescent COVID-19.

J is TRBJ2-1 and V is TRBV18, with 10 bases aligning to TRBD1. J was trimmed by 5 bases and V by 3 bases; bases with no gene match: 4. Germline values: CDR1 KGHSH, CDR2 LQKENI. This CDR3 is 15 amino acids long. The CDR3 is CASSPGQGFHNEQFF. CDR3 bases: TGTGCCAGCTCACCGGGACAGGGGTTCCACAATGAGCAGTTCTTC.

The chain joins TRBV7-8 to TRBJ2-4, with 9 positions matching TRBD1. The germline V gene has CDR1 SGHVS and CDR2 FQNEAQ. J lost 1 base, V lost 6 bases, and 7 bases had no gene match. This CDR3 is built from 16 residues. The CDR3 DNA reads as TGTGCCAGCAGTCAAACAGGGGGCGATGCCAAAAACATTCAGTACTTC. Protein sequence: CASSQTGGDAKNIQYF.

This chain links TRBV7-9 with TRBJ2-1; the match to TRBD1 covers 7 bases. V was clipped by 4 bases and J by 7 bases; unmatched bases: 13. This CDR3 is 16 amino acids long. Germline-derived CDR1 and CDR2 are SEHNR and FQNEAQ (reference sequence). Here the CDR3 DNA reads TGTGCCAGCAGCTCCGAGCCAGGGACAGCTGGGAATGAGCAGTTCTTC. Translating it yields CASSSEPGTAGNEQFF.

The chain links TRBV2 to TRBJ1-6; 8 nucleotides match TRBD1. With V trimmed by 10 bases and J by 4 bases, 9 bases remained unmatched. The CDR3 has 15 amino acids. Germline assignment: CDR1 SNHLY and CDR2 FYNNEI. CDR3 nucleotide sequence: TGTGCCACTCAGAGGACAGGGAATTATAATTCACCCCTCCACTTT. It is translated as CATQRTGNYNSPLHF.

This chain joins TRBV11-2 and TRBJ2-7, with D hard to call. This CDR3 contains 13 residues. Germline V gene lookup returns CDR1 SGHAT and CDR2 FQNNGV. The V end lost 2 bases, the J end lost 4 bases, and 9 bases lay between the germline ends. CDR3: CASSLTLVYEQYF. DNA of the CDR3: TGTGCCAGCAGCTTAACTTTAGTTTACGAGCAGTACTTC.

This chain uses TRBV21-1 with TRBJ2-7; the tabulated D call, TRBD1, remains unverified against the DNA. TRBV21-1 is a documented pseudogene. CDR3 length: 16 amino acids. The CDR3 nucleotides are TGTGCCAGCAGCAAAGGAAAAAGAGACAGGGGCTACGAGCAGTACTTC. Its translation is CASSKGKRDRGYEQYF.

The chain uses TRBV5-1 and TRBJ1-1, with TRBD1 matching over 7 bases. Germline CDR1 reads SGHRS; CDR2 reads YFSETQ. Trimming cost V 4 bases and J 0 bases; bases outside gene matches: 6. This CDR3 is 15 amino acids long. CDR3 in amino acids: CASSTRDSLNTEAFF. CDR3 DNA: TGCGCCAGCAGCACCAGGGACAGTTTGAACACTGAAGCTTTCTTT.

This rearrangement joins TRBV6-6 to TRBJ1-5; unclear D gene. The CDR3 loop spans 15 amino acids. Germline V gene data show CDR1 as MNHNY and CDR2 as SVGAGI (reference sequence). V was clipped by 7 bases and J by 5 bases, with 18 bases between them. The CDR3 loop reads CASTADIMHHQPQHF. As DNA, the CDR3 is TGTGCCAGCACCGCCGACATCATGCATCATCAGCCCCAGCATTTT.

J is TRBJ2-7 and V is TRBV18; D gene ambiguous. Germline V gene data show CDR1 as KGHSH and CDR2 as LQKENI. V lost 1 base and J 0 bases, leaving 7 bases between the germline ends. The CDR3 is 14 amino acids. The chain's CDR3 is CASSPQRSSYEQYF. The CDR3 bases are TGTGCCAGCTCACCACAAAGGAGCTCCTACGAGCAGTACTTC.

J is TRBJ2-7 and V is TRBV5-5, with D possibly matching TRBD1 (5 bases). V lost 0 bases to trimming and J lost 2 bases, with 9 bases between them. CDR1 is SGHKS and CDR2 is YYEKEE in the germline V gene (reference sequence). This CDR3 contains 14 residues. Here the CDR3 reads CASSLVVTAYEQYF. In nucleotides, the CDR3 is TGTGCCAGCAGCTTGGTTGTGACAGCCTACGAGCAGTACTTC.

The sample holds a few counts of this clone. V usage is TRBV12-1 and J usage is TRBJ1-2; the table's TRBD1 call for D was not verified on the DNA. TRBV12-1 is reported as a pseudogene. The CDR3 is made up of 15 amino acids. The CDR3, as DNA: TGTGCCAGCAGCGGGGACAGGGGGCGTAACTATGGCTACACCTTC. This codes for CASSGDRGRNYGYTF.

CDR3 in amino acids: CASSLGRGPDTQYF. CDR3 DNA: TGTGCCAGCAGCTTAGGGCGGGGACCAGATACGCAGTATTTT. The chain joins TRBV7-9 to TRBJ2-3; a weak D match, TRBD2 (6 bases). Per the germline V gene, CDR1 is SEHNR and CDR2 is FQNEAQ (reference sequence). V lost 1 base, J lost 4 bases, and 9 bases lay in between. The CDR3 is 14 amino acids.

This clone was recorded only once. The chain employs TRBV5-1 and TRBJ2-7; 7 bases match TRBD1. Germline CDR1 reads SGHRS; CDR2 reads YFSETQ. This CDR3 is built from 17 residues. The junction had 11 bases not matched to a gene; V was cut back by 1 base and J by 1 base. CDR3 DNA sequence: TGCGCCAGCAGCTTGAGTCCTCCAGGGGGTCTATCCTACGAGCAGTACTTC. Encoded protein: CASSLSPPGGLSYEQYF.

The V call is TRBV19, the J call TRBJ2-1, with TRBD2 as a possible D gene (5 bases). This CDR3 spans 15 amino acids. Germline lookup yields CDR1 LNHDA and CDR2 SQIVND (reference sequence). Trimming pared 4 bases from V and 7 bases from J, leaving 17 bases between. CDR3: CASSTLLGAGNEQFF. CDR3 nucleotide sequence: TGTGCCAGTAGTACTCTACTAGGCGCGGGTAATGAGCAGTTCTTC. The whole variable domain, remainder taken from reference TRBV19 and TRBJ2-1, is DGGITQSPKYLFRKEGQNVTLSCEQNLNHDAMYWYRQDPGQGLRLIYYSQIVNDFQKGDIAEGYSVSREKKESFPLTVTSAQKNPTAFYLCASSTLLGAGNEQFFGPGTRLTVL.

This clone was counted only a few times. The chain carries TRBV6-2 or TRBV6-3 and TRBJ2-2, with 8 bases matching TRBD2. In germline, CDR1 is MNHEY, CDR2 SVGEGT. This CDR3 has 15 amino acids. Losses at the gene ends were 7 bases for V and 5 bases for J; bases not matched to a gene: 9. CDR3 protein: CASNPAGTRTGELFF. For the CDR3, the DNA is TGTGCCAGCAACCCAGCCGGGACTAGAACCGGGGAGCTGTTTTTT.

The J gene is TRBJ2-3, the V gene TRBV19; D gene uncertain. Germline lookup yields CDR1 LNHDA and CDR2 SQIVND (reference sequence). Trimming cost V 5 bases and J 2 bases, with 14 bases left between them. The CDR3 contains 15 residues. CDR3 sequence: CASSPRVVPTDTQYF. The CDR3 DNA sequence: TGTGCCAGTAGTCCTCGGGTAGTTCCCACAGATACGCAGTATTTT. Full variable domain (missing parts from reference TRBV19 and TRBJ2-3): DGGITQSPKYLFRKEGQNVTLSCEQNLNHDAMYWYRQDPGQGLRLIYYSQIVNDFQKGDIAEGYSVSREKKESFPLTVTSAQKNPTAFYLCASSPRVVPTDTQYFGPGTRLTVL.